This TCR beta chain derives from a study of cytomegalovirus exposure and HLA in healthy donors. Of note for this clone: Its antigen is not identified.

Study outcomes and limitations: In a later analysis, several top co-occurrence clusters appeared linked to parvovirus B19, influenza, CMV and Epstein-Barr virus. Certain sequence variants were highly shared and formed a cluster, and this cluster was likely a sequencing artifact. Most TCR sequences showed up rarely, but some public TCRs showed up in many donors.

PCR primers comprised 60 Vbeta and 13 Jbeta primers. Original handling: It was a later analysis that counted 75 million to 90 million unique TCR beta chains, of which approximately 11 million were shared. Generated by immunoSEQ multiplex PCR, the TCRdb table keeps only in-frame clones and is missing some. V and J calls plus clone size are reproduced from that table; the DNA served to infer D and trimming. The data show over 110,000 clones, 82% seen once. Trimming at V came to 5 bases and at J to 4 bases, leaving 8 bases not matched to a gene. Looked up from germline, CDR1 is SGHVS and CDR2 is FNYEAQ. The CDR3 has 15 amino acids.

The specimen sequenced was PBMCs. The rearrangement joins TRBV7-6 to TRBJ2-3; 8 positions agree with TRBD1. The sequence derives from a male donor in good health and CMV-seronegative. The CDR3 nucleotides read TGTGCCAGCAGCCTGAGGACAGGGCCCGCAGATACGCAGTATTTT. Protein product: CASSLRTGPADTQYF.